This entry features one T cell receptor beta chain sequence. Germline V CDR1 and CDR2: KGHSH, LQKENI. V dropped 3 bases and J dropped 0 bases, with 5 bases sitting between them. This CDR3 is 13 amino acids long. This sample is part of a study of control samples from healthy donors and cancer patients. Libraries were prepared by immunoSEQ multiplex PCR; TCRdb keeps only in-frame clonotypes and omits some of them. The sample includes about 150,000 clones, just over 85% of them seen just once. V and J are TRBV18 and TRBJ2-5; D is uncertain. Material for sequencing was blood. This TCR was recovered from a man aged 18 to 35 in good health. This CDR3 is CASSPYDQETQYF. CDR3 nucleotides: TGTGCCAGCTCACCCTACGACCAAGAGACCCAGTACTTC.